The clone carrying this TCR beta chain was recorded at least ten times. A single record per CDR3 protein comes from TCRdb applying MiXCR to the RT-PCR reads. The table records around 570,000 distinct CDR3 sequences, about 11% of them present only once. This CDR3 is 15 amino acids long. Trimming shortened V by 4 bases and J by 0 bases, and 8 bases separated the two germline ends. The V gene's germline CDR1 is SGHDT and CDR2 YYEEEE. The data derive from a study of response to subunit inactivated influenza vaccine. These same data were also listed under a study on T cells expressing NK-cell markers. That source notes: Synthesis of TCR beta cDNA relied on 5'RACE template switching carrying UMIs. Each TCR beta repertoire originated in sorted T cells that were CD3+CD56+NKG2C+, CD3+CD56+NKG2C- or CD3+CD56-NKG2C+. The use of an anti-gamma-delta TCR antibody, which was added in several experiments, restricted sorting to T cells expressing alpha-beta TCR. Also leading the CD3+CD56-NKG2C+ fraction in several donors were these clonotypes.

Sequenced material: PBMCs from blood, taken on the day of vaccination. The clonotype originates from a man over 45 who received an inactivated influenza vaccine. The chain recombines TRBV5-6 with TRBJ2-6; D gene unclear. The CDR3 loop reads CASSPYTSGANVLTF. CDR3 nucleotide sequence: TGTGCCAGCAGCCCATACACCTCTGGGGCCAACGTCCTGACTTTC.